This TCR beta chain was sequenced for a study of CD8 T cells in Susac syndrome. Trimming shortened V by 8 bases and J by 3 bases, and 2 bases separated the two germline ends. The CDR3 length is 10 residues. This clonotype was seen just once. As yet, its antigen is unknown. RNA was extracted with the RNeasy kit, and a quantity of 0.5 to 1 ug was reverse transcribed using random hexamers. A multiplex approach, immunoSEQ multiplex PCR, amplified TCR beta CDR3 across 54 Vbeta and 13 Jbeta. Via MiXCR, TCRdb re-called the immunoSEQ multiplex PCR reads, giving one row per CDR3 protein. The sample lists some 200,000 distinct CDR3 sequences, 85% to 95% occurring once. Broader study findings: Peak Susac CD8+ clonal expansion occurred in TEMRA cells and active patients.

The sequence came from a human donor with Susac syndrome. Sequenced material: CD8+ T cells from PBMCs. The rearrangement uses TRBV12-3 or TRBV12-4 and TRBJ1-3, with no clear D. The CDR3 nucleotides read TGTGCCAGCTATGGAAACACCATATATTTT. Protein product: CASYGNTIYF.